This T cell receptor beta chain was recorded in a study of blood T cell repertoires in COVID-19. As for the study in general: In each case, the material was cDNA or gDNA derived from T cells, B-cell-depleted T cells, or PBMCs.

Cohorts were determined from participant-reported clinical history. TCRdb's table, derived via immunoSEQ multiplex PCR, lists solely in-frame clones and lacks some. The sample has about 280,000 clones, nearly 90% seen once. Germline V gives CDR1 LNHDA, CDR2 SQIVND (reference sequence). CDR3 size: 16 residues. J lost 2 bases, V lost 2 bases, and 6 bases had no gene match. This receptor was identified in a young woman with acute COVID-19. The sequencing sample was made of PBMCs or T cells enriched from blood (not recorded which). The gene calls are TRBV19 and TRBJ1-5, with 7 bases matching TRBD1. The CDR3 sequence is CASSITGERGNQPQHF. CDR3 DNA sequence: TGTGCCAGTAGTATAACAGGGGAACGGGGCAATCAGCCCCAGCATTTT. The full variable domain, in which reference TRBV19 and TRBJ1-5 provide the parts outside the CDR3, is DGGITQSPKYLFRKEGQNVTLSCEQNLNHDAMYWYRQDPGQGLRLIYYSQIVNDFQKGDIAEGYSVSREKKESFPLTVTSAQKNPTAFYLCASSITGERGNQPQHFGDGTRLSIL.